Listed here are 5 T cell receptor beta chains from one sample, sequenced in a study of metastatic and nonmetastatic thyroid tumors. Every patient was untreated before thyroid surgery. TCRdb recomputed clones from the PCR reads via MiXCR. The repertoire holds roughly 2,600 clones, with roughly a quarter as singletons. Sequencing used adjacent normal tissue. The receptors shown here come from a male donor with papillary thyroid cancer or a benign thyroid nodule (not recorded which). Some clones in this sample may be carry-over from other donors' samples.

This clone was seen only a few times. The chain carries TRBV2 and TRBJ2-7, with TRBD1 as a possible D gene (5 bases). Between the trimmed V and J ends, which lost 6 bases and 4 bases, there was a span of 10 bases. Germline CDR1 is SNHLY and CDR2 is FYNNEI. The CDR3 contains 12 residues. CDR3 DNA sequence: TGTGCCAGCAGCGAAAGACAGTACGAGCAGTACTTC. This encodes CASSERQYEQYF.

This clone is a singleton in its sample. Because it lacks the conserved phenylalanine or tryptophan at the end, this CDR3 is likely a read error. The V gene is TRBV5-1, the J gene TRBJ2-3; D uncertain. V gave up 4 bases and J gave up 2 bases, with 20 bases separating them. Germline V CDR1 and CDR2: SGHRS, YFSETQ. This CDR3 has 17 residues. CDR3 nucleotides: TGCGCCAGCAGCACCGTGCAGGTACGAGGTTACACAGATACGCAGTATCTT. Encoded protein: CASSTVQVRGYTDTQYL.

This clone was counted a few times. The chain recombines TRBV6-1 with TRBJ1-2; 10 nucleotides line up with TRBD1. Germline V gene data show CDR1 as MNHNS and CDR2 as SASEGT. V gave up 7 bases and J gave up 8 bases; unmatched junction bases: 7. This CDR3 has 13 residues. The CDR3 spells CASIGGQGNGYTF. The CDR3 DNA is TGTGCCAGCATCGGGGGACAGGGGAACGGCTACACCTTC.

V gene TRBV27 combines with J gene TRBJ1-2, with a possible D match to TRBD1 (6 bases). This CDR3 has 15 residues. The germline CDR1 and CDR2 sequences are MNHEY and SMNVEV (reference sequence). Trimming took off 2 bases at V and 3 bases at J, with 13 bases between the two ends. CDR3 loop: CASSLRRTEDYGYTF. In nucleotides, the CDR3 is TGTGCCAGCAGTTTAAGGAGGACAGAAGACTATGGCTACACCTTC.

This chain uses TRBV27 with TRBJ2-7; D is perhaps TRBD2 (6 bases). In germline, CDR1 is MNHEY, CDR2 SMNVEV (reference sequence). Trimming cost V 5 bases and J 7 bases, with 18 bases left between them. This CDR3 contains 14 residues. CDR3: CASSPRDSLGEQYV. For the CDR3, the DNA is TGTGCCAGCAGTCCCCGGGACTCCCTAGGGGAGCAGTACGTC.